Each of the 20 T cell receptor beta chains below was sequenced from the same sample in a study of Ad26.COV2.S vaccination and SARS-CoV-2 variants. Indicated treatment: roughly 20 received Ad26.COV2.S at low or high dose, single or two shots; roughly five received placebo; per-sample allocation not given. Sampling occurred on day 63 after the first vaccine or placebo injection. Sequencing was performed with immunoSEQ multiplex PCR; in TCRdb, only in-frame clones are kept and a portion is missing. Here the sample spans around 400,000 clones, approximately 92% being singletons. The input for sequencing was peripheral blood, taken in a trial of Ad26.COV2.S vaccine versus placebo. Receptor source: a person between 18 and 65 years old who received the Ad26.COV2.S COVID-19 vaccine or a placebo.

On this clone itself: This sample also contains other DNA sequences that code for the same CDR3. CDR3 loop: CASSYRGQETQYF. For the CDR3, the DNA is TGTGCCAGCAGTTACAGGGGACAAGAGACCCAGTACTTC. This chain uses TRBV6-6 with TRBJ2-5; D may be TRBD1 (5 bases). V lost 2 bases and J 2 bases, leaving 6 bases between the germline ends. The CDR3 spans 13 residues. Looked up from germline, CDR1 is MNHNY and CDR2 is SVGAGI (reference sequence).

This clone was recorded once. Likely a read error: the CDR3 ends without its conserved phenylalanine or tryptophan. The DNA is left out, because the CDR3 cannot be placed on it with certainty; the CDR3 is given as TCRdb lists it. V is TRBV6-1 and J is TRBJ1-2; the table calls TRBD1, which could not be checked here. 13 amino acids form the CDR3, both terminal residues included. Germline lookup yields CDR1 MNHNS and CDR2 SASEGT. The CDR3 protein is CASSENRAYGYIL.

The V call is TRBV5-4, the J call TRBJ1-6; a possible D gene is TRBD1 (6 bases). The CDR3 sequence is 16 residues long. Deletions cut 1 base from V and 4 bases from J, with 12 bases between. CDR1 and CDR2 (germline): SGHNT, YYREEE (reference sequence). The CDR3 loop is CASSLYETGYNSPLHF. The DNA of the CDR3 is TGTGCCAGCAGCTTGTATGAGACAGGATATAATTCACCCCTCCACTTT.

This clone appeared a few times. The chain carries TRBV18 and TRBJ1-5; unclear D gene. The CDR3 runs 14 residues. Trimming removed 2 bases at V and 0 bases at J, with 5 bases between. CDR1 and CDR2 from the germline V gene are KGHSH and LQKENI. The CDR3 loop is CASSPAYSNQPQHF. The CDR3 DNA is TGTGCCAGCTCACCAGCGTATAGCAATCAGCCCCAGCATTTT.

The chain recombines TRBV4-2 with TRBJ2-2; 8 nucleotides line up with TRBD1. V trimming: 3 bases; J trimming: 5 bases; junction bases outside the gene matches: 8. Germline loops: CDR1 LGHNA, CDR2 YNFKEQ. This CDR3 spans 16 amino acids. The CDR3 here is CASSQDRELWTGELFF. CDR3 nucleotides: TGTGCCAGCAGCCAGGACAGGGAACTTTGGACCGGGGAGCTGTTTTTT.

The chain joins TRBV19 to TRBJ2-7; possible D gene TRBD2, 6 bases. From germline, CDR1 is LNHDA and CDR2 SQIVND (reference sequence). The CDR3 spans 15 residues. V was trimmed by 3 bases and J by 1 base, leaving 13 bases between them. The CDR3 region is CASSIVGLPSYEQYF. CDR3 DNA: TGTGCCAGTAGTATCGTTGGACTACCTTCCTACGAGCAGTACTTC.

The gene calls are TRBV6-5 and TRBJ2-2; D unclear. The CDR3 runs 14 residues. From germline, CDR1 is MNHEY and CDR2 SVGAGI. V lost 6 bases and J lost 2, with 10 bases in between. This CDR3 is CASRGLQNTGELFF. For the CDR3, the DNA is TGTGCCAGCAGGGGTCTCCAAAACACCGGGGAGCTGTTTTTT.

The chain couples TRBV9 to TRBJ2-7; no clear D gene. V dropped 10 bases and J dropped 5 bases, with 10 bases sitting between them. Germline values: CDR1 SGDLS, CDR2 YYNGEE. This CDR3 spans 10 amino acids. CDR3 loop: CASLWNEQYF. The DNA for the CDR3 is TGTGCCTCCCTATGGAACGAGCAGTACTTC.

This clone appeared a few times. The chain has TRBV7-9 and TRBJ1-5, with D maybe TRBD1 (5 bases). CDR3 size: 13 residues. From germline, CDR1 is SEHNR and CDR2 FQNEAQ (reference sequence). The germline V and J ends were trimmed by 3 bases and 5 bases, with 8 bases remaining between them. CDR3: CASSLGPYQPQHF. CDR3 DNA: TGTGCCAGCAGCTTGGGACCATATCAGCCCCAGCATTTT.

The chain's CDR3 is CASSIQGFPSYEQYF. For the CDR3, the DNA is TGTGCCAGTAGTATTCAGGGGTTCCCCTCCTACGAGCAGTACTTC. This chain uses TRBV19 with TRBJ2-7; D is perhaps TRBD1 (6 bases). Germline CDR1 LNHDA, CDR2 SQIVND (reference sequence). Trimming took 3 bases from V and 0 from J, leaving 12 bases between them. There are 15 residues in the CDR3.

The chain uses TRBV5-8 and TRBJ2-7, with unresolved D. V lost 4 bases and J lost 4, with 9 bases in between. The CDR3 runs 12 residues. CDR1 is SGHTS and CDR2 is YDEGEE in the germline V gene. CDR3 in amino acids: CASSKDGYEQYF. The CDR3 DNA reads TGTGCCAGCAGCAAGGACGGATACGAGCAGTACTTC.

CDR3 DNA sequence: TGTGCCAGCAGCGAACAGGGATTTACCTACAATGAGCAGTTCTTC. Protein product: CASSEQGFTYNEQFF. The J gene is TRBJ2-1, the V gene TRBV11-1; D perhaps matches TRBD1 (6 bases). V was shortened by 5 bases and J by 2 bases, with 13 bases between the two germline ends. This CDR3 region has 15 residues. Looked up from germline, CDR1 is SGHAT and CDR2 is FQDESV (reference sequence).

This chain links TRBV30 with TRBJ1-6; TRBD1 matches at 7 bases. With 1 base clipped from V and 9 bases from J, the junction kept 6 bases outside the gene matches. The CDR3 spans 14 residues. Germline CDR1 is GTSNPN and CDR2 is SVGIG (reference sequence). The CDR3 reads CAWSGQGWGSPLHF. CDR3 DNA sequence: TGTGCCTGGAGTGGACAGGGATGGGGTTCACCCCTCCACTTT.

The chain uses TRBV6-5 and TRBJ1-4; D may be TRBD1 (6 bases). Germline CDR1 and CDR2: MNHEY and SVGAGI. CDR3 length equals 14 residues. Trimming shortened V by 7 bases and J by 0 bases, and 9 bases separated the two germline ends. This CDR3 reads CASTRQATNEKLFF. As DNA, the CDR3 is TGTGCCAGCACCAGACAGGCAACTAATGAAAAACTGTTTTTT.

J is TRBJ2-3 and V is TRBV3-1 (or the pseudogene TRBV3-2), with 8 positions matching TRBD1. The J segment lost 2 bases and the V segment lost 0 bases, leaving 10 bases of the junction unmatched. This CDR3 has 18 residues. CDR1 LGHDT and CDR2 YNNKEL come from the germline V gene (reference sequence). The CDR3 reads CASSQDDQTGAPTDTQYF. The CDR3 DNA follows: TGTGCCAGCAGCCAAGATGATCAGACAGGGGCTCCCACAGATACGCAGTATTTT.

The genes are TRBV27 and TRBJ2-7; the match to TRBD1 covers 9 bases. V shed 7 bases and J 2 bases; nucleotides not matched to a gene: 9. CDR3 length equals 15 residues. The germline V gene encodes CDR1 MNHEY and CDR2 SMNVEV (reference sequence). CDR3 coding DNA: TGTGCCAGCACTTCCGGGACAGGGCCTACCTACGAGCAGTACTTC. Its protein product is CASTSGTGPTYEQYF.

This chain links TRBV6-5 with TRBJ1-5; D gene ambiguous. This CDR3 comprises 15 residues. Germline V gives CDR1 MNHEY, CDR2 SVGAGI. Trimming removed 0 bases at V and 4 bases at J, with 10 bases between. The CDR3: CASSYSGQGNQPQHF. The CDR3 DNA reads TGTGCCAGCAGTTACTCGGGCCAAGGGAATCAGCCCCAGCATTTT.

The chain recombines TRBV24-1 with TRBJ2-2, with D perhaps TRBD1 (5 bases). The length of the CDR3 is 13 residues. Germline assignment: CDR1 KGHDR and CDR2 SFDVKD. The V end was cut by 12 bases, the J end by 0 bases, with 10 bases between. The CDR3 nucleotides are TGTGCCGCAGACAGCTCGAACACCGGGGAGCTGTTTTTT. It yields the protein CAADSSNTGELFF.

DNA for the CDR3: TGTGCCAGCAGCTTGCTTGGGACTACCTGGCCCGGGGAGCTGTTTTTT. Translating it yields CASSLLGTTWPGELFF. The chain combines TRBV5-8 with TRBJ2-2, with TRBD2 matching 7 bases. This CDR3 comprises 16 residues. Losses at the gene ends were 1 base for V and 6 bases for J; bases not matched to a gene: 9. The germline CDR1 and CDR2 sequences are SGHTS and YDEGEE.

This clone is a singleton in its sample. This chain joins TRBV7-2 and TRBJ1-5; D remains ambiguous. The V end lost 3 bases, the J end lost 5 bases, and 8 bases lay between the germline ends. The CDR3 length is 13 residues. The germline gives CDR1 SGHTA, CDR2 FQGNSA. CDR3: CASSFATHQPQHF. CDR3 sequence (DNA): TGTGCCAGCAGCTTCGCCACACATCAGCCCCAGCATTTT. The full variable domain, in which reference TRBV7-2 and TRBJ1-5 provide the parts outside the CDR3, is GAGVSQSPSNKVTEKGKDVELRCDPISGHTALYWYRQSLGQGLEFLIYFQGNSAPDKSGLPSDRFSAERTGGSVSTLTIQRTQQEDSAVYLCASSFATHQPQHFGDGTRLSIL.